This T cell receptor (beta chain) derives from a study of T cells in Graves' hyperthyroidism and ophthalmopathy. Study in general: Once the initial diagnosis was made, peripheral blood was obtained before any treatment.

Trimming took 0 bases from V and 6 from J; bases not matched to a gene: 5. Germline-derived CDR1 and CDR2 are LGHNA and YSLEER. CDR3 length equals 17 residues. Study outcomes and limitations: For ophthalmopathy, model prediction preceded onset by a median about 6 months.

It was RNA transcripts that yielded the amplified TCR beta CDR3 regions. Carried out on the TCR CDR3, a first-round RT-PCR used the HTBI primer set. From the multiplex PCR reads, TCRdb called clonotypes with MiXCR, one entry per CDR3 protein. The sample holds 550,000 to 600,000 distinct CDR3 sequences, 12% to 15% seen once. This clonotype was seen at least ten times. Antigen: not known. Those patients with uncontrolled infection, other autoimmune disease, pregnancy or lactation were excluded. Clinical symptoms, serum thyroxine, TRAb, thyroid ultrasound and orbital computed tomography informed diagnoses.

The receptor was derived from a young woman with Graves' ophthalmopathy. The sequenced sample was blood. The chain combines TRBV4-3 with TRBJ2-2, with 12 bases matching TRBD1. DNA of the CDR3: TGCGCCAGCAGCCAAGATTGGGGACAGGGGGCATCCGGGGAGCTGTTTTTT. This gives the protein CASSQDWGQGASGELFF.